This record looks at one T cell receptor beta chain sequence and its context. Its specificity is unknown. Using immunoSEQ multiplex PCR, the repertoire was profiled, and TCRdb retains in-frame clones only, with some absent. The sample has fewer than 45,000 clones; 70% to 90% are singletons. This entry is derived from a study of T cells in localized non-small cell lung cancer. Overall study findings and caveats: Among the top 100 tumor clones, a median around 60 appeared in adjacent lung. Uninvolved adjacent lung showed the highest T cell clonality, exceeding tumor.

The CDR3 is 15 amino acids. Germline CDR1 and CDR2: MNHNS and SASEGT. The V end lost 4 bases, the J end lost 1 base, and 13 bases lay between the germline ends. The specimen comprised peripheral blood, sampled before any cancer treatment. The source of this sequence is a woman aged 18 to 50 with stage III lung adenocarcinoma. J is TRBJ1-1 and V is TRBV6-1; D perhaps matches TRBD1 (5 bases). The CDR3 loop reads CASSVSSGANTEAFF. CDR3 DNA sequence: TGTGCCAGCAGTGTATCCTCTGGGGCGAACACTGAAGCTTTCTTT.